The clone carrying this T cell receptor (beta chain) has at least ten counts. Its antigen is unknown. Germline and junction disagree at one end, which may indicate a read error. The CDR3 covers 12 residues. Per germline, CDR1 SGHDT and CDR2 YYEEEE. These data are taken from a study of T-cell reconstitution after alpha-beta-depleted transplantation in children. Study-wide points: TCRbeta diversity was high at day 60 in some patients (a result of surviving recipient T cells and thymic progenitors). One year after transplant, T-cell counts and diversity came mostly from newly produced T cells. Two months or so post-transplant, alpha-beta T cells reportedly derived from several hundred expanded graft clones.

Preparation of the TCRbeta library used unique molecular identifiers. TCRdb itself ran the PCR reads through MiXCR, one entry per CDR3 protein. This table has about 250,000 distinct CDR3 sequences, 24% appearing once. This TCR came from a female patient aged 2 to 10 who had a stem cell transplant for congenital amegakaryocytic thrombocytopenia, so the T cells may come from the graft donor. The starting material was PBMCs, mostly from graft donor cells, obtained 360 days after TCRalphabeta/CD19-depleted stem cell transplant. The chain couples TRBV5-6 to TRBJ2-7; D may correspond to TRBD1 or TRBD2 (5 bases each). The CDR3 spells CASSLGVYEQYF. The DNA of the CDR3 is TGCGCCAGCAGCTTGGGGGTCTACGAGCAGTACTTC.